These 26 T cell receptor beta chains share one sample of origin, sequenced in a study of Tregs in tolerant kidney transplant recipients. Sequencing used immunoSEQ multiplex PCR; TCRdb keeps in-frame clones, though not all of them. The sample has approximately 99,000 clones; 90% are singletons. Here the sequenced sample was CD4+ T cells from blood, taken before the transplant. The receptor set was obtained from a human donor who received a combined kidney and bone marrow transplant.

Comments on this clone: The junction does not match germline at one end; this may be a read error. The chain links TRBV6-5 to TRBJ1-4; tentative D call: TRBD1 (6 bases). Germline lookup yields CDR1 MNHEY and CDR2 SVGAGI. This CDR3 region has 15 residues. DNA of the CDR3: TGTGCCAGCAGTTACCGGGGGGCAGCTAATGAAAACCTGTTTTTT. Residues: CASSYRGAANENLFF.

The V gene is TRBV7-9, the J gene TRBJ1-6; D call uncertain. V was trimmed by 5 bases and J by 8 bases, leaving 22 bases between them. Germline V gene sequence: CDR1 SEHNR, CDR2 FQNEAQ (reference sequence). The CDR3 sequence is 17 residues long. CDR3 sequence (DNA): TGTGCCAGCAGCCTAGGCTCGGGTGGCAGTGCGGATTCACCCCTCCACTTT. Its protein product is CASSLGSGGSADSPLHF.

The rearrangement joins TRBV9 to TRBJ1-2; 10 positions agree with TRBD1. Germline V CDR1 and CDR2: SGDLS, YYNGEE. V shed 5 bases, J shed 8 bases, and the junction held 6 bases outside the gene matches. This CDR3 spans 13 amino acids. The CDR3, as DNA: TGTGCCAGCAGTGGGGGGACAGGGGAAGGCTACACCTTC. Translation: CASSGGTGEGYTF.

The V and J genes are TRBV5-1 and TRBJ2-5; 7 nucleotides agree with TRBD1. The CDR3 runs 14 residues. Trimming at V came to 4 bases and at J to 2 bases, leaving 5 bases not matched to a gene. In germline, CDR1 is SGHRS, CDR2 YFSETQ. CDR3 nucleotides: TGCGCCAGCAGCACCAACAGGGGACAAGAGACCCAGTACTTC. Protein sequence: CASSTNRGQETQYF.

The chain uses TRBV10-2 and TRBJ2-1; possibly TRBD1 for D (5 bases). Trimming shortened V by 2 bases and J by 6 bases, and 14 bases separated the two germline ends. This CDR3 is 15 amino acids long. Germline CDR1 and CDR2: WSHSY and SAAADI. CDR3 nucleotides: TGCGCCAGCAGTGAGCGGGCTAGACAGACCAATGAGCAGTTCTTC. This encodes CASSERARQTNEQFF.

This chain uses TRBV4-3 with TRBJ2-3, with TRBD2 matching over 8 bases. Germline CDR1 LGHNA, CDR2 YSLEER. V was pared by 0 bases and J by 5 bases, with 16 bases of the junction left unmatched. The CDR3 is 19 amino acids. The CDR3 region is CASSQDSYGRAVGGDTQYF. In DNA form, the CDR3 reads TGCGCCAGCAGCCAAGATAGTTACGGGAGGGCCGTGGGGGGAGATACGCAGTATTTT.

The CDR3 DNA follows: TGTGCCACCCGTGCGGGGACGGAGGGTGAAAAACTGTTTTTT. Protein: CATRAGTEGEKLFF. J is TRBJ1-4 and V is TRBV10-3; perhaps TRBD1 as D (5 bases). This CDR3 region has 14 residues. The V end was cut by 10 bases, the J end by 7 bases, with 19 bases between. CDR1 ENHRY and CDR2 SYGVKD come from the germline V gene.

Written as DNA, the CDR3 is TGTGCCAGCAGTCCGCGATATGGCTACACCTTC. Its protein is CASSPRYGYTF. The chain couples TRBV28 to TRBJ1-2; D is undetermined. Germline V gene data show CDR1 as MDHEN and CDR2 as SYDVKM. V gave up 5 bases and J gave up 5 bases, with 6 bases separating them. This CDR3 has 11 amino acids.

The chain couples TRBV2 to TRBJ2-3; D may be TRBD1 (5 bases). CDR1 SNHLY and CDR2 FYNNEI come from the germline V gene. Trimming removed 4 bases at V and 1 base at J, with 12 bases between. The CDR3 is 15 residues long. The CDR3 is CASSGQGQGTDTQYF. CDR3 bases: TGTGCCAGCAGTGGCCAGGGTCAAGGCACAGATACGCAGTATTTT.

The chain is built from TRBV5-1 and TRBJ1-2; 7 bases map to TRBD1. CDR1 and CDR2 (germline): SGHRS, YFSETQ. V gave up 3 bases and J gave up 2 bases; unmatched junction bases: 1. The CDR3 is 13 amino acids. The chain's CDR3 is CASSSRGNYGYTF. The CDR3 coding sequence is TGCGCCAGCAGCTCCAGGGGGAACTATGGCTACACCTTC.

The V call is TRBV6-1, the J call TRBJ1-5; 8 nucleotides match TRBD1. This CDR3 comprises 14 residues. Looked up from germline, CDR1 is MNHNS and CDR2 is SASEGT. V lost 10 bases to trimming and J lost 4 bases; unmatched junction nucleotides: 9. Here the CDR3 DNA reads TGTGCCACAGTTGGACAGGGAATAAATCAGCCCCAGCATTTT. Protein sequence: CATVGQGINQPQHF.

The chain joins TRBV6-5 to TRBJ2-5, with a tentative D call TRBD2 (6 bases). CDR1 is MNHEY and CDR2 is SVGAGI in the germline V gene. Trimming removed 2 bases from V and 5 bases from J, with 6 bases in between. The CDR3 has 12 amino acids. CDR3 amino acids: CASSYGGETQYF. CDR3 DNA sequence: TGTGCCAGCAGTTACGGGGGGGAGACCCAGTACTTC.

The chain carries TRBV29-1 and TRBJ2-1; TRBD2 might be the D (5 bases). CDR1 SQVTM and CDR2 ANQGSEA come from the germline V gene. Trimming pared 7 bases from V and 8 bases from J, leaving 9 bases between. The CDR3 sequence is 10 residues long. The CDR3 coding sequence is TGCAGCGGTCGTAGCGATGAGCAGTTCTTC. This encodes CSGRSDEQFF.

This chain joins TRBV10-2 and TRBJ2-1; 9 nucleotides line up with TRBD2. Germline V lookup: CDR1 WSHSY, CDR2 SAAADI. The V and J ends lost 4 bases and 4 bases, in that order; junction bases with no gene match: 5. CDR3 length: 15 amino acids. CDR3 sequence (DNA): TGCGCCAGCAGTGGTTCCAGCGGGGGGTACAATGAGCAGTTCTTC. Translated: CASSGSSGGYNEQFF.

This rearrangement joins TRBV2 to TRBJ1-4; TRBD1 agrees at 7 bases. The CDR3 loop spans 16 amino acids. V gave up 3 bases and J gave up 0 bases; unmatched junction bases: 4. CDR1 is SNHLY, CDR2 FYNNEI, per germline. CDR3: CASSDDRVATNEKLFF. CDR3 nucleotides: TGTGCCAGCAGTGACGACAGGGTCGCAACTAATGAAAAACTGTTTTTT.

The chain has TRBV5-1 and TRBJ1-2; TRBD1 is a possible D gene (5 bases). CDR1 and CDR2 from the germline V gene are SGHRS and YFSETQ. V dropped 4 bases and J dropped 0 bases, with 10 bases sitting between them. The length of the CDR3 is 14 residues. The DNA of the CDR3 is TGCGCCAGCAGCCAACAGGCGTCTAACTATGGCTACACCTTC. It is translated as CASSQQASNYGYTF. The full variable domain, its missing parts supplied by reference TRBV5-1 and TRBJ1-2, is KAGVTQTPRYLIKTRGQQVTLSCSPISGHRSVSWYQQTPGQGLQFLFEYFSETQRNKGNFPGRFSGRQFSNSRSEMNVSTLELGDSALYLCASSQQASNYGYTFGSGTRLTVV.

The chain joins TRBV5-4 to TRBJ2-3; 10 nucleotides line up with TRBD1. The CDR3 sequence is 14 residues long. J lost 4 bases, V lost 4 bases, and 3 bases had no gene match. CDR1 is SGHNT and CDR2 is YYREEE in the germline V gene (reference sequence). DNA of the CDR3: TGTGCCAGCAGCCCGGGACAGGGGCCAGATACGCAGTATTTT. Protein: CASSPGQGPDTQYF. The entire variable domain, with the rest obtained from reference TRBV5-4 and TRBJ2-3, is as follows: ETGVTQSPTHLIKTRGQQVTLRCSSQSGHNTVSWYQQALGQGPQFIFQYYREEENGRGNFPPRFSGLQFPNYSSELNVNALELDDSALYLCASSPGQGPDTQYFGPGTRLTVL.

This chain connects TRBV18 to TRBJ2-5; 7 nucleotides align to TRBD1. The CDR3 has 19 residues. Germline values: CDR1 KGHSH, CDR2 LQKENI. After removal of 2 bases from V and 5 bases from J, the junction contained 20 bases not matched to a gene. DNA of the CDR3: TGTGCCAGCTCACCAGGATACGTGGTAGGGGGCCCGATCGGTGAGACCCAGTACTTC. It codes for CASSPGYVVGGPIGETQYF.

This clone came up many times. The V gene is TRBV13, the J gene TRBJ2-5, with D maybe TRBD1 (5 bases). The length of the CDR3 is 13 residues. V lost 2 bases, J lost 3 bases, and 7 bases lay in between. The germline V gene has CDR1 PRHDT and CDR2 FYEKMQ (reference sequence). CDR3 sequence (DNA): TGTGCCAGCAGCTTACGCAGGGAAGAGACCCAGTACTTC. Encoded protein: CASSLRREETQYF.

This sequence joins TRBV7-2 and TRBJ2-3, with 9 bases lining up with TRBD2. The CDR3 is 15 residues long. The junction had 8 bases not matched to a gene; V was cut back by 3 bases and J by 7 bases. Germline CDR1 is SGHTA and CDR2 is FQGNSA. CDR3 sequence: CASSFSGGSHNTQYF. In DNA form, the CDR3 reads TGTGCCAGCAGCTTTAGCGGGGGCAGCCACAATACGCAGTATTTT.

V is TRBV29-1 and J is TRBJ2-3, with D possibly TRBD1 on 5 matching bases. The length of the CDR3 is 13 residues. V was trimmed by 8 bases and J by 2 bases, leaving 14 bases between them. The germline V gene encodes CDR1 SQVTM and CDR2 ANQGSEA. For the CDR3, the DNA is TGCAGCTCTCGGCAGGGCCCCACAGATACGCAGTATTTT. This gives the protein CSSRQGPTDTQYF.

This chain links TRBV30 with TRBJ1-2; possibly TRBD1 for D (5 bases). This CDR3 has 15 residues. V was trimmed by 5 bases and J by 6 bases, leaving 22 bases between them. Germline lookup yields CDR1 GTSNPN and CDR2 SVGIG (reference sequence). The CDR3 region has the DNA TGTGCCTGGTCCGCCTCCCGGGGGGTTGGCGATGGCTACACCTTC. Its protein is CAWSASRGVGDGYTF.

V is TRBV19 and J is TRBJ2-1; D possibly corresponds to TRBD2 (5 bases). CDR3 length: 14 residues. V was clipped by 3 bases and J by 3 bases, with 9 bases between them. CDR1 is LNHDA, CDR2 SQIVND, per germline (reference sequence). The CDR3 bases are TGTGCCAGTAGTATGGAGCGGCACTACAATGAGCAGTTCTTC. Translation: CASSMERHYNEQFF.

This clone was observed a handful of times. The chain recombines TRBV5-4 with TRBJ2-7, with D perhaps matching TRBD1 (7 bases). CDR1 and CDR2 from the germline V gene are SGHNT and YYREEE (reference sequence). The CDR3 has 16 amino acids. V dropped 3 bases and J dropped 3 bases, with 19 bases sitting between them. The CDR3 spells CASSSGDNRGRYEQYF. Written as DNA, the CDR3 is TGTGCCAGCAGCTCGGGGGACAACAGGGGTCGCTACGAGCAGTACTTC.

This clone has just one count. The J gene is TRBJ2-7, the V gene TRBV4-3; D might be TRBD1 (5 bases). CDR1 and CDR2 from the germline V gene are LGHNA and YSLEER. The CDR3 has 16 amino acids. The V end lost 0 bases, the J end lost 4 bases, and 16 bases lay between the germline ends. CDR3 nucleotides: TGCGCCAGCAGCCAAGACTGGGGCAGTTTGGAGTACGAGCAGTACTTC. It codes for CASSQDWGSLEYEQYF.

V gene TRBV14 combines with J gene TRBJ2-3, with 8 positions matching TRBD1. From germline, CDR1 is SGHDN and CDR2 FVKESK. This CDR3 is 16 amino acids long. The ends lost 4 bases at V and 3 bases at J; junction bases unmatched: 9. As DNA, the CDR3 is TGTGCCAGCAGCCCGACCCCGGACAGGGTTACAGATACGCAGTATTTT. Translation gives CASSPTPDRVTDTQYF.